The T cell receptor (beta chain) under discussion was sequenced for a study of blood T cell repertoires in COVID-19. Here immunoSEQ multiplex PCR was the method, and the copy in TCRdb shows in-frame clones only, minus some. This table has fewer than 450,000 clones, approximately 88% appearing once. Germline values: CDR1 SGHRS, CDR2 YFSETQ. The CDR3 sequence is 15 residues long. With V trimmed by 4 bases and J by 6 bases, 7 bases remained unmatched. During active infection, Seattle patients enrolled and were then monitored through disease. The sample consisted of peripheral blood. The chain has TRBV5-1 and TRBJ2-3; 11 nucleotides line up with TRBD2. The TCR sequence derives from a woman aged 45-65 years with COVID-19, enrolled during active disease. The CDR3: CASSLGTSGLDTQYF. In DNA, the CDR3 is TGCGCCAGCAGCCTCGGGACTAGCGGCCTGGATACGCAGTATTTT.